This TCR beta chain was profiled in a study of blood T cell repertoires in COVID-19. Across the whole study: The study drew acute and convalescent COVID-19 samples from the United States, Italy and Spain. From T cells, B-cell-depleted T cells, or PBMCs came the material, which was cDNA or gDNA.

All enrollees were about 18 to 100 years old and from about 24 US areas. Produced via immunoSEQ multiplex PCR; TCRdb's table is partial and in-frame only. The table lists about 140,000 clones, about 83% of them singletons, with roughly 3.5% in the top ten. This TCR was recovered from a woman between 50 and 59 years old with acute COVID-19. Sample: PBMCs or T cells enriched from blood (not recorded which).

CDR3 sequence reads: CASSRGRNQETQYF. The CDR3 bases are TGCGCCAGCAGCCGGGGTCGGAACCAAGAGACCCAGTACTTC. The chain carries TRBV5-1 and TRBJ2-5; the D gene is possibly TRBD2 (5 bases). CDR3 length equals 14 residues. Germline V gene sequence: CDR1 SGHRS, CDR2 YFSETQ. V was shortened by 4 bases and J by 0 bases, with 10 bases between the two germline ends.